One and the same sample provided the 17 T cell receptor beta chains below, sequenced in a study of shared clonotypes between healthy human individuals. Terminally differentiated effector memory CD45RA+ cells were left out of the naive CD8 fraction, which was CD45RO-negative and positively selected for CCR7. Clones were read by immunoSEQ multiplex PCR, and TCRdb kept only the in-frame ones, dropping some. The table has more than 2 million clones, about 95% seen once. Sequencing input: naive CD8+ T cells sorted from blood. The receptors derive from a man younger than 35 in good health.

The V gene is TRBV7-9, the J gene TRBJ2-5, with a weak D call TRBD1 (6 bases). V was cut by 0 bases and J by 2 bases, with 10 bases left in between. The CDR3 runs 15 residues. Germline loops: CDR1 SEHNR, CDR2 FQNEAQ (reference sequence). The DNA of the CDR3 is TGTGCCAGCAGCTTAGCGACAGGAATACAAGAGACCCAGTACTTC. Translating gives CASSLATGIQETQYF.

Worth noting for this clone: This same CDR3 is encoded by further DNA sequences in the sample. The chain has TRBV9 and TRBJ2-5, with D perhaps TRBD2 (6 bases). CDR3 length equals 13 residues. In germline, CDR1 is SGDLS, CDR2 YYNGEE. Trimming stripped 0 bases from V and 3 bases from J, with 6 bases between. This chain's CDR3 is CASSVGGEETQYF. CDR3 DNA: TGTGCCAGCAGCGTAGGGGGGGAAGAGACCCAGTACTTC.

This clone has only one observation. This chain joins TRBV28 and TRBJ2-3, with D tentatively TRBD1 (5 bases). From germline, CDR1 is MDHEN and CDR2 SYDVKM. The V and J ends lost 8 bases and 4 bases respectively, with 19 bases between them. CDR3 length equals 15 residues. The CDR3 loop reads CASRGRHWGADTQYF. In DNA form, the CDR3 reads TGTGCCAGCCGTGGACGGCACTGGGGCGCAGATACGCAGTATTTT.

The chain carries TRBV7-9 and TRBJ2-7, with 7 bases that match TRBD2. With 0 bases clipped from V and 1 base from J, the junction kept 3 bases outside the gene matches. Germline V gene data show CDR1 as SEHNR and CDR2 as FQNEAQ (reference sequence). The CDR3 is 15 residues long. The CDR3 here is CASSLAASGSYEQYF. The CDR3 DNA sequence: TGTGCCAGCAGCTTAGCAGCTAGCGGTTCCTACGAGCAGTACTTC. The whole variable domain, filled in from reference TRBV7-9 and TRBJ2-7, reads DTGVSQNPRHKITKRGQNVTFRCDPISEHNRLYWYRQTLGQGPEFLTYFQNEAQLEKSRLLSDRFSAERPKGSFSTLEIQRTEQGDSAMYLCASSLAASGSYEQYFGPGTRLTVT.

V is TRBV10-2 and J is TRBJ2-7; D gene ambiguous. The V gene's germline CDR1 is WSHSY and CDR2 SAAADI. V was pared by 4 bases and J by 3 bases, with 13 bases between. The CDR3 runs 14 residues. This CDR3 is CASSGVLRIYEQYF. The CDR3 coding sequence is TGCGCCAGCAGTGGGGTACTACGGATCTACGAGCAGTACTTC.

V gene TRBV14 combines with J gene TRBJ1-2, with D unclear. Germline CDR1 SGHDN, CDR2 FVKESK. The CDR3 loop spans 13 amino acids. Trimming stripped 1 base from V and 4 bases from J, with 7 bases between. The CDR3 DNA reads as TGTGCCAGCAGCCAAGCAGGACGCTATGGCTACACCTTC. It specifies CASSQAGRYGYTF.

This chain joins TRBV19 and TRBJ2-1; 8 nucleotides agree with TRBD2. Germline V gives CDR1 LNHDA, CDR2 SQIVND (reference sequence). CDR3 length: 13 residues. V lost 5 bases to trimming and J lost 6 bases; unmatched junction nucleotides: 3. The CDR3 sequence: CASSFSGANEQFF. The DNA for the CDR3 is TGTGCCAGTAGTTTTAGCGGGGCCAATGAGCAGTTCTTC.

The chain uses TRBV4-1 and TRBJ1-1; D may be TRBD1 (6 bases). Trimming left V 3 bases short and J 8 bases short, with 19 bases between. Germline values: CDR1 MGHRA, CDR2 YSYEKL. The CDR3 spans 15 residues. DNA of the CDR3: TGCGCCAGCAGCCACAAAGGGACACCCAAAGGGGAAGCTTTCTTT. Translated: CASSHKGTPKGEAFF.

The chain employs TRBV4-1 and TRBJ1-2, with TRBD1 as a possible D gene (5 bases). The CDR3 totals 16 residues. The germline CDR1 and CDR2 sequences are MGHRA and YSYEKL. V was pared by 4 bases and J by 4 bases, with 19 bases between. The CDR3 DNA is TGCGCCAGCAGCCTCAAAGAGGGAGGGGTAGGCTATGGCTACACCTTC. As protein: CASSLKEGGVGYGYTF.

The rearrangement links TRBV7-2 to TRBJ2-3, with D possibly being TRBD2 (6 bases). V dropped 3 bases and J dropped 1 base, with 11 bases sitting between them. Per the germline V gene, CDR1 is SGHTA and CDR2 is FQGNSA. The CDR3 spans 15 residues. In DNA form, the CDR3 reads TGTGCCAGCAGCTTGCGGGACTTCCGCACAGATACGCAGTATTTT. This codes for CASSLRDFRTDTQYF.

The CDR3 DNA reads TGTGCCAGCAGTGACCTGGCGCTAGCGGGAGGGCTTGAGCAGTTCTTC. Its translation is CASSDLALAGGLEQFF. The chain joins TRBV2 to TRBJ2-1; 12 bases agree with TRBD2. The CDR3 contains 16 residues. Germline lookup yields CDR1 SNHLY and CDR2 FYNNEI. V shed 3 bases and J 9 bases; nucleotides not matched to a gene: 9.

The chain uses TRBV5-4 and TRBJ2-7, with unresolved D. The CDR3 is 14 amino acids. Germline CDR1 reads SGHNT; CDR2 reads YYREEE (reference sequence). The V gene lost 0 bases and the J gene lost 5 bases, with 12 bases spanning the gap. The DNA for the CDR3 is TGTGCCAGCAGCTTGGCGGGTCTTGGCGACGAGCAGTACTTC. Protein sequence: CASSLAGLGDEQYF.

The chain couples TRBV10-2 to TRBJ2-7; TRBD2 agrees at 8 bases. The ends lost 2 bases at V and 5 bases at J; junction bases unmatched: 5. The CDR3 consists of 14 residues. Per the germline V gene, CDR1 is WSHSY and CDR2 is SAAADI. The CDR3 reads CASSERGGWDEQYF. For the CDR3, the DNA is TGCGCCAGCAGTGAGCGGGGGGGATGGGACGAGCAGTACTTC.

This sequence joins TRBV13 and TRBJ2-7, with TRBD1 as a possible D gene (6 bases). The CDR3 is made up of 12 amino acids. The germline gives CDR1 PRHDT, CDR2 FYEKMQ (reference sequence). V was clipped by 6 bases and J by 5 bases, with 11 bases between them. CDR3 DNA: TGTGCCAGCAGTACAGGGCCCGACGAGCAGTACTTC. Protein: CASSTGPDEQYF. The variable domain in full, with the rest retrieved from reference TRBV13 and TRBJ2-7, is AAGVIQSPRHLIKEKRETATLKCYPIPRHDTVYWYQQGPGQDPQFLISFYEKMQSDKGSIPDRFSAQQFSDYHSELNMSSLELGDSALYFCASSTGPDEQYFGPGTRLTVT.

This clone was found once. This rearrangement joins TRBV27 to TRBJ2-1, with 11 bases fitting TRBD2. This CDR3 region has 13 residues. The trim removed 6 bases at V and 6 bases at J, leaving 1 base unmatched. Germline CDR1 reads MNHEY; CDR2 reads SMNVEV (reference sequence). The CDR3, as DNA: TGTGCCAGCAGCACTAGCGGGAGCAATGAGCAGTTCTTC. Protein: CASSTSGSNEQFF.

In DNA, the CDR3 is TGTGCCAGCAGTTCGCAAGCGTATCAGCCCCAGCATTTT. Translated: CASSSQAYQPQHF. V and J are TRBV27 and TRBJ1-5; no reliable D call. Per the germline V gene, CDR1 is MNHEY and CDR2 is SMNVEV (reference sequence). Trimming left V 4 bases short and J 5 bases short, with 9 bases between. The length of the CDR3 is 13 residues.

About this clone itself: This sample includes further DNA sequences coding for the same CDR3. CDR3 DNA: TGTGCCTGGAGTCCCGTAGGCACTGAAGCTTTCTTT. Amino acids: CAWSPVGTEAFF. The V gene is TRBV30, the J gene TRBJ1-1; D gene unclear. The CDR3 loop spans 12 amino acids. Germline values: CDR1 GTSNPN, CDR2 SVGIG (reference sequence). Trimming shortened V by 2 bases and J by 4 bases, and 8 bases separated the two germline ends.